Following are 2 T cell receptor beta chains from one sample sequenced in a study of response to subunit inactivated influenza vaccine. TCRdb reprocessed the RT-PCR reads via MiXCR and lists one record per CDR3 protein. The sample includes 150,000 to 200,000 distinct CDR3 sequences, approximately 12% seen only once; the top ten take over 25%. This same sample was also taken into another study, of T cells expressing NK-cell markers. That source adds: TCR beta cDNA was generated via 5'RACE template switching incorporating UMIs.

The material sequenced was CD8+ T cells sorted from PBMCs, taken 11 to 12 days after vaccination. Receptors originate from a man between 50 and 59 years old who received an inactivated influenza vaccine.

The sample holds a few counts of this clonotype. V gene TRBV28 combines with J gene TRBJ2-7; D is unresolved. The V gene's germline CDR1 is MDHEN and CDR2 SYDVKM. Trimming took off 6 bases at V and 3 bases at J, with 9 bases between the two ends. CDR3 length equals 12 residues. The CDR3 here is CASSPQNYEQYF. CDR3 DNA sequence: TGTGCCAGCAGCCCCCAGAACTACGAGCAGTACTTC.

This clonotype has just a few counts. The chain has TRBV14 and TRBJ2-1, with D maybe TRBD2 (5 bases). V dropped 3 bases and J dropped 10 bases, with 19 bases sitting between them. The CDR3 has 15 amino acids. Germline V lookup: CDR1 SGHDN, CDR2 FVKESK. CDR3 region: CASSHPRTEAYEQFF. The DNA for the CDR3 is TGTGCCAGCAGCCATCCCCGGACGGAGGCATACGAGCAGTTCTTC.